This TCR beta chain was identified during a study of blood T cells in healthy people across ages. V was cut by 1 base and J by 0 bases, with 13 bases left in between. Germline assignment: CDR1 LGHNA and CDR2 YSLEER. This CDR3 region has 17 residues. Every donor provided ten milliliters of peripheral blood. This clonotype was seen a single time. A second PCR, run for roughly 7 to 12 cycles, used a sample-barcoded 5' primer plus a J-beta primer mix. Each TCR beta cDNA got a 12-nucleotide random molecular identifier. TCRdb passed the 5' RACE reads through MiXCR, listing each CDR3 protein once. There are fewer than 1,000,000 distinct CDR3 sequences in the sample; around 50% occur only once, and roughly 18% lies in the top ten.

The J gene is TRBJ1-3, the V gene TRBV4-3; TRBD1 is a possible D gene (5 bases). This sequence was found in an elderly man in good health. Source material: blood. This chain's CDR3 is CASSQGALGGSGNTIYF. CDR3 in DNA: TGCGCCAGCAGCCAAGGGGCCCTCGGGGGCTCTGGAAACACCATATATTTT.